The T cell receptor (beta chain) described here comes from a study of CD8+CD57+ T cells in acquired aplastic anemia. Overall study: Recorded DNA amounts for sorted CD4+ and CD8+ cells had an average of approximately 3 ug. The average read count for CD4+ cells in healthy donors was 8.5 million to 12 million. Whole-study findings and limits: Patients had twenty-nine CD8+ CDR3 sequences in common with controls (the shared set). Controls did not differ significantly from patients in CD8+ Simpson's diversity.

Germline CDR1 LNHDA, CDR2 SQIVND (reference sequence). CDR3 length: 13 residues. Trimming left V 3 bases short and J 5 bases short, with 8 bases between. CDR3 and TCR beta VDJ profiling relied on a genomic DNA template. Each CDR3 protein gets one entry after TCRdb re-called the reads with MiXCR. The sample comprises hundreds of thousands of distinct CDR3 sequences, 65% to 80% of which are singletons, and less than 4% rests with the top ten. Turning to this clonotype: The antigen is undetermined.

The sequenced material came from sorted CD4+, CD8+, or CD8+CD57+ T cells (not recorded which) from PBMCs. The chain couples TRBV19 to TRBJ1-5; no reliable D call. This clonotype was sampled from a human donor in good health, serving as a control. The CDR3 coding sequence is TGTGCCAGTAGTATTGGGCGGGATCAGCCCCAGCATTTT. It codes for CASSIGRDQPQHF.